The clone carrying this T cell receptor beta chain was detected only a few times. Its specificity is not known. This sample was included in a study of T cells in Graves' hyperthyroidism and ophthalmopathy. Germline lookup yields CDR1 DFQATT and CDR2 SNEGSKA (reference sequence). The CDR3 runs 14 residues. V trimming: 8 bases; J trimming: 7 bases; junction bases outside the gene matches: 10. Study outcomes and limitations: Blood samples included most of the expanded thyroid clonotypes exceeding 0.001.

A Clinical Activity Score of at least 3, a NOSPECS grade of at least 4 and a duration under 3 months were recorded in the ophthalmopathy patients. Uncontrolled infection, other autoimmune disease, pregnancy or lactation led to exclusion. From more than 9.5 ml of fresh peripheral blood, PBMCs were isolated. The investigators amplified TCR beta CDR3 regions from RNA transcripts. In the first-round RT-PCR of the TCR CDR3, the HTBI primer set was used. Using its own MiXCR run on the multiplex PCR reads, TCRdb lists one record per CDR3 protein. Of about 460,000 distinct CDR3 sequences listed, roughly 23% are singletons.

The sample comprised blood. The receptor was isolated from a woman aged 70-85 years with Graves' ophthalmopathy. V is TRBV20-1 and J is TRBJ2-1, with 11 bases that match TRBD2. Here the CDR3 reads CSLIAGGPGNEQFF. The CDR3, as DNA: TGCAGTTTAATAGCGGGAGGGCCAGGTAATGAGCAGTTCTTC.